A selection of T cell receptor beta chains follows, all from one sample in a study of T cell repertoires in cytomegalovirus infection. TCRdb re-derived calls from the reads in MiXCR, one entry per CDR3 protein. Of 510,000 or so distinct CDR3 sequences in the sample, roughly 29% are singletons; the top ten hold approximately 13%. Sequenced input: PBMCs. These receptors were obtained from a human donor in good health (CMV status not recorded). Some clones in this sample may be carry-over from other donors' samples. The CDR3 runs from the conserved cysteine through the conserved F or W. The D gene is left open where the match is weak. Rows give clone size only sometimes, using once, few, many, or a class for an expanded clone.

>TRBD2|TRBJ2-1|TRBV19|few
CASSGTSGIKSYNEQFF
TGTGCCAGCTCCGGGACTAGCGGAATTAAATCCTACAATGAGCAGTTCTTC
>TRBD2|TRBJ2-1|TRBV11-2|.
CASSLGLAGGPANEQFF
TGTGCCAGCAGCTTGGGACTAGCGGGAGGGCCCGCCAATGAGCAGTTCTTC
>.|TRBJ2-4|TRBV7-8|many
CASSPEGGPKNIQYF
TGTGCCAGCAGCCCTGAGGGGGGCCCTAAAAACATTCAGTACTTC
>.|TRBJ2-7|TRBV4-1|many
CASSQEVESPYEQYF
TGCGCCAGCAGCCAAGAGGTGGAATCCCCCTACGAGCAGTACTTC
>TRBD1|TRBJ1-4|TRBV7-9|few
CASSLTKLQGALLGKLFF
TGTGCCAGCAGCTTAACAAAGCTACAGGGGGCTCTTCTCGGAAAACTGTTTTTT
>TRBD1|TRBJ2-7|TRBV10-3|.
CAITGTGGFYEQYF
TGTGCCATCACCGGGACAGGGGGCTTTTACGAGCAGTACTTC
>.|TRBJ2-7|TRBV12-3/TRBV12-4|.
CASSLNLSYEQYF
TGTGCCAGCAGTTTAAATCTATCCTACGAGCAGTACTTC
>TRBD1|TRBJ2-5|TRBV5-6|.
CASSSRTGWETQYF
TGTGCCAGCAGCTCTCGGACAGGGTGGGAGACCCAGTACTTC
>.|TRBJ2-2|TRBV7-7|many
CASSLGDSANTGELFF
TGTGCCAGCAGCTTAGGAGACAGCGCGAACACCGGGGAGCTGTTTTTT
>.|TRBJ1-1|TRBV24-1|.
CATSDFGTEAFF
TGTGCCACCAGTGATTTTGGCACTGAAGCTTTCTTT
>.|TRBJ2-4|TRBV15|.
CATSRDMDIQYF
TGTGCCACCAGCAGAGATATGGACATTCAGTACTTC
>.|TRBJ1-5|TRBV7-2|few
CASSLASNRVDQPQHF
TGTGCCAGCAGCTTAGCGTCCAACAGGGTAGATCAGCCCCAGCATTTT
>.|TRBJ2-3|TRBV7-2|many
CASSLQGSDTDTQYF
TGTGCCAGCAGCTTACAGGGAAGCGACACAGATACGCAGTATTTT
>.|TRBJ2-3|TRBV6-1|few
CASSEGLATDTQYF
TGTGCCAGCAGTGAGGGACTTGCCACAGATACGCAGTATTTT
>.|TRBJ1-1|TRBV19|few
CASTPGGTNTEAFF
TGTGCCAGTACCCCGGGCGGCACGAACACTGAAGCTTTCTTT
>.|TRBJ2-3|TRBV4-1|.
CASSQVVSTQYF
TGCGCCAGCAGCCAAGTAGTTTCTACGCAGTATTTT
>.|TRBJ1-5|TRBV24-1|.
CATSFGDHSNQPQHF
TGTGCCACCAGTTTTGGGGATCATAGCAATCAGCCCCAGCATTTT
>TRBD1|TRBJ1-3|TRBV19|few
CASIGTGGTRNTIYF
TGTGCCAGCATCGGGACAGGGGGTACAAGAAACACCATATATTTT
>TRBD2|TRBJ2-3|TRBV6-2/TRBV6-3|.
CASSYSPGGRAVDTQYF
TGTGCCAGCAGTTACTCCCCCGGGGGGAGGGCCGTGGATACGCAGTATTTT
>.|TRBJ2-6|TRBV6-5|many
CASSTRGPTGANVLTF
TGTGCCAGCAGTACCCGGGGACCTACTGGGGCCAACGTCCTGACTTTC
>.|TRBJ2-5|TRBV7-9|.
CASSFEGDRETQYF
TGTGCCAGCAGCTTCGAAGGGGATCGGGAGACCCAGTACTTC
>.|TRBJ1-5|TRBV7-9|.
CASSLAQGRQPQHF
TGTGCCAGCAGCTTAGCGCAGGGCCGTCAGCCCCAGCATTTT